One and the same sample provided the 20 T cell receptor beta chains below, sequenced in a study of blood T cell repertoires in COVID-19. TCRdb keeps only in-frame clones here, not all; method: immunoSEQ multiplex PCR. Here the sample spans about 270,000 clones, roughly 83% being singletons. Sequencing was performed on peripheral blood. Receptors originate from a human donor with COVID-19, enrolled during active disease. The donor label of this sample is uncertain.

This chain joins TRBV7-2 and TRBJ2-7; TRBD2 aligns across 9 bases. CDR1 is SGHTA, CDR2 FQGNSA, per germline. CDR3 length: 15 amino acids. With V trimmed by 8 bases and J by 2 bases, 10 bases remained unmatched. The chain's CDR3 is CASVRGLAGTYEQYF. As DNA, the CDR3 is TGTGCCAGCGTACGGGGGCTAGCGGGGACCTACGAGCAGTACTTC. Complete variable domain (other parts from reference TRBV7-2 and TRBJ2-7): GAGVSQSPSNKVTEKGKDVELRCDPISGHTALYWYRQSLGQGLEFLIYFQGNSAPDKSGLPSDRFSAERTGGSVSTLTIQRTQQEDSAVYLCASVRGLAGTYEQYFGPGTRLTVT.

This clone was counted only a few times. CDR3 in DNA: TGCAGCGTTTTAACAGGGAACGTCGGCAATCAGCCCCAGCATTTT. It is translated as CSVLTGNVGNQPQHF. The chain employs TRBV29-1 and TRBJ1-5; possibly TRBD1 for D (6 bases). V gave up 5 bases and J gave up 2 bases, with 16 bases separating them. The CDR3 is made up of 15 amino acids. Germline CDR1 reads SQVTM; CDR2 reads ANQGSEA. The variable domain in full, with the rest retrieved from reference TRBV29-1 and TRBJ1-5, is SAVISQKPSRDICQRGTSLTIQCQVDSQVTMMFWYRQQPGQSLTLIATANQGSEATYESGFVIDKFPISRPNLTFSTLTVSNMSPEDSSIYLCSVLTGNVGNQPQHFGDGTRLSIL.

V and J are TRBV29-1 and TRBJ2-2; a weak D match, TRBD2 (6 bases). The germline V gene encodes CDR1 SQVTM and CDR2 ANQGSEA. There are 14 residues in the CDR3. V shed 5 bases and J shed 1 base, with 11 bases lying between them. CDR3 DNA: TGCAGCGTTATCTCGGGAGTGAACACCGGGGAGCTGTTTTTT. Translated: CSVISGVNTGELFF.

The chain has TRBV30 and TRBJ1-1; TRBD1 matches 11 bases. The CDR3 spans 17 residues. The V and J ends lost 3 bases and 0 bases, in that order; junction bases with no gene match: 9. Per the germline V gene, CDR1 is GTSNPN and CDR2 is SVGIG (reference sequence). The CDR3: CAWRGGQGASVNTEAFF. CDR3 sequence (DNA): TGTGCCTGGAGGGGCGGACAGGGGGCATCCGTGAACACTGAAGCTTTCTTT.

This clone was seen a few times. The J gene is TRBJ2-5, the V gene TRBV29-1, with 12 bases identical to TRBD1. With 7 bases clipped from V and 5 bases from J, the junction kept 5 bases outside the gene matches. Germline lookup yields CDR1 SQVTM and CDR2 ANQGSEA. The CDR3 has 13 residues. The CDR3: CSEGTGGLETQYF. The DNA of the CDR3 is TGCAGCGAAGGGACAGGGGGCTTGGAGACCCAGTACTTC.

The V call is TRBV2, the J call TRBJ2-2; the D gene is possibly TRBD2 (6 bases). The CDR3 totals 15 residues. Germline assignment: CDR1 SNHLY and CDR2 FYNNEI. V lost 4 bases and J lost 4, with 13 bases in between. CDR3 coding DNA: TGTGCCAGCAGTGTTAGCGGAGGGGCCACCGGGGAGCTGTTTTTT. Translation: CASSVSGGATGELFF.

As for this clone: The junction departs from germline at one end; a sequencing error may be responsible. The CDR3 sequence: CASSLKAGPETQYF. The CDR3 DNA sequence: TGTGCTAGCAGCTTAAAGGCGGGACCAGAGACCCAGTACTTC. This chain links TRBV7-7 with TRBJ2-5, with a tentative D call TRBD2 (6 bases). CDR3 length equals 14 residues. Germline V CDR1 and CDR2: SSHAT, FNYEAQ (reference sequence).

The chain is built from TRBV7-2 and TRBJ2-1, with TRBD2 matching 11 bases. CDR1 is SGHTA and CDR2 is FQGNSA in the germline V gene. V dropped 5 bases and J dropped 3; count of bases not matched to a gene: 3. The CDR3 runs to 15 residues. For the CDR3, the DNA is TGTGCCAGCAGCACTAGCGGGAGAAACTACAATGAGCAGTTCTTC. Translating gives CASSTSGRNYNEQFF.

J is TRBJ1-6 and V is TRBV28; D call uncertain. The CDR3 has 12 residues. Per the germline V gene, CDR1 is MDHEN and CDR2 is SYDVKM. With 7 bases removed from V and 5 bases from J, the gap between germline ends came to 6 bases. The CDR3 DNA follows: TGTGCCAGCAACCTAAATAATTCACCCCTCCACTTT. It is translated as CASNLNNSPLHF.

The chain is built from TRBV6-1 and TRBJ1-6, with D unclear. Trimming removed 1 base at V and 10 bases at J, with 14 bases between. The CDR3 is 15 residues long. The V gene's germline CDR1 is MNHNS and CDR2 SASEGT. CDR3 loop: CASSEGRRSRSPLHF. In nucleotides, the CDR3 is TGTGCCAGCAGTGAAGGGAGACGGTCAAGGTCACCCCTCCACTTT.

A single count supports this clone. J is TRBJ1-1 and V is TRBV11-1, with unresolved D. Germline CDR1 is SGHAT and CDR2 is FQDESV (reference sequence). CDR3 size: 15 residues. The V end was cut by 3 bases, the J end by 3 bases, with 14 bases between. This CDR3 reads CASSFLYGRDTEAFF. As DNA, the CDR3 is TGTGCCAGCAGCTTCCTTTACGGGAGGGACACTGAAGCTTTCTTT. Looking up the rest from reference TRBV11-1 and TRBJ1-1 gives the full variable domain: EAEVAQSPRYKITEKSQAVAFWCDPISGHATLYWYRQILGQGPELLVQFQDESVVDDSQLPKDRFSAERLKGVDSTLKIQPAELGDSAMYLCASSFLYGRDTEAFFGQGTRLTVV.

The chain recombines TRBV10-3 with TRBJ2-7; 13 positions agree with TRBD2. V was pared by 6 bases and J by 4 bases, with 9 bases of the junction left unmatched. The length of the CDR3 is 16 residues. Germline V gives CDR1 ENHRY, CDR2 SYGVKD. CDR3 sequence: CAISPGLAGEMYEQYF. The CDR3 nucleotides read TGTGCCATCAGCCCAGGACTAGCGGGAGAGATGTACGAGCAGTACTTC.

The genes are TRBV6-5 and TRBJ2-5; TRBD2 might be the D (7 bases). The CDR3 spans 15 residues. Germline V CDR1 and CDR2: MNHEY, SVGAGI. V shed 0 bases and J shed 5 bases, with 13 bases lying between them. The CDR3 loop is CASSYSRGLGETQYF. The CDR3 nucleotides read TGTGCCAGCAGTTACTCGCGGGGGCTGGGGGAGACCCAGTACTTC.

This clone was picked up one time. The genes are TRBV28 and TRBJ1-4, with a possible D match to TRBD1 (6 bases). The germline V and J ends were trimmed by 6 bases and 0 bases, with 14 bases remaining between them. Germline loops: CDR1 MDHEN, CDR2 SYDVKM. There are 16 residues in the CDR3. The CDR3 region has the DNA TGTGCCAGCAGAGCCCCCCGACAGGCAACTAATGAAAAACTGTTTTTT. This translates into CASRAPRQATNEKLFF.

The chain is built from TRBV28 and TRBJ2-7, with 11 bases aligning to TRBD1. Germline V gene lookup returns CDR1 MDHEN and CDR2 SYDVKM. The J segment lost 1 base and the V segment lost 5 bases, leaving 7 bases of the junction unmatched. The CDR3 is 16 residues long. The CDR3 sequence is CASSIPGTGGSYEQYF. The CDR3 DNA follows: TGTGCCAGCAGTATACCTGGGACAGGGGGTTCCTACGAGCAGTACTTC. The entire variable domain, with the rest obtained from reference TRBV28 and TRBJ2-7, is as follows: DVKVTQSSRYLVKRTGEKVFLECVQDMDHENMFWYRQDPGLGLRLIYFSYDVKMKEKGDIPEGYSVSREKKERFSLILESASTNQTSMYLCASSIPGTGGSYEQYFGPGTRLTVT.

The genes are TRBV5-1 and TRBJ1-4, with 10 positions matching TRBD1. Germline CDR1 reads SGHRS; CDR2 reads YFSETQ. CDR3 length: 16 amino acids. With 4 bases clipped from V and 4 bases from J, the junction kept 7 bases outside the gene matches. The CDR3 loop reads CASSPDRGIGNEKLFF. The CDR3, as DNA: TGCGCCAGCAGCCCGGACAGGGGGATTGGTAATGAAAAACTGTTTTTT.

V gene TRBV6-1 combines with J gene TRBJ2-3, with TRBD1 matching 7 bases. This CDR3 is built from 16 residues. CDR1 and CDR2 (germline): MNHNS, SASEGT. The ends lost 3 bases at V and 3 bases at J; junction bases unmatched: 9. The CDR3 DNA is TGTGCCAGCAGTGATGTTCGGGACAGAGGAACAGATACGCAGTATTTT. Translated: CASSDVRDRGTDTQYF.

The chain combines TRBV19 with TRBJ1-3; D uncertain. The CDR3 has 13 amino acids. V gave up 7 bases and J gave up 7 bases, with 14 bases separating them. Germline V CDR1 and CDR2: LNHDA, SQIVND (reference sequence). For the CDR3, the DNA is TGTGCCAGTACCCGGACCGGAGGCAACACCATATATTTT. It codes for CASTRTGGNTIYF.

The rearrangement links TRBV3-1 (or the pseudogene TRBV3-2) to TRBJ2-7; 7 nucleotides match TRBD2. The CDR3 runs to 13 residues. Germline V gene lookup returns CDR1 LGHDT and CDR2 YNNKEL (reference sequence). The V segment lost 3 bases and the J segment 5 bases; nucleotides outside the gene matches: 4. The CDR3 region is CASSQGGLHEQYF. The CDR3 region has the DNA TGTGCCAGCAGCCAGGGAGGGCTCCACGAGCAGTACTTC.

The rearrangement uses TRBV18 and TRBJ1-1, with D maybe TRBD1 (5 bases). The CDR3 is 15 amino acids. Trimming removed 2 bases from V and 4 bases from J, with 14 bases in between. The germline CDR1 and CDR2 sequences are KGHSH and LQKENI. CDR3 DNA: TGTGCCAGCTCACCAAGCGGCAGGGAGGCCACTGAAGCTTTCTTT. Translating it yields CASSPSGREATEAFF.